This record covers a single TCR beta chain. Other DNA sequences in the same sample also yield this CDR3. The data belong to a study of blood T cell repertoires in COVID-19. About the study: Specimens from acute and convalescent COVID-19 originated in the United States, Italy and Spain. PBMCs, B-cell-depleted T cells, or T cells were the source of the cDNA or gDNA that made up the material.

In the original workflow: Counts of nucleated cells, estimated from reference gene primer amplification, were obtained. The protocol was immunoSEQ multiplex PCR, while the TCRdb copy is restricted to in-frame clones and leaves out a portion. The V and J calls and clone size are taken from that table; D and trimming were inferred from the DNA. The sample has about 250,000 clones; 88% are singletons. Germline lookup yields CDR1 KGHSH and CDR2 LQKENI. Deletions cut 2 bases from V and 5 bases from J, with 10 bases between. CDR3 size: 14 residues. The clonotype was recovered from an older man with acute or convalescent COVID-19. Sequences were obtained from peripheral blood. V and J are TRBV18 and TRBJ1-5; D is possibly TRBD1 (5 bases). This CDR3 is CASSPSDRDQPQHF. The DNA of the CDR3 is TGTGCCAGCTCACCAAGCGACAGAGATCAGCCCCAGCATTTT.